Listed below are T cell receptor beta chains from one sample, sequenced in a study of blood T cell repertoires in COVID-19. TCRdb's table, derived via immunoSEQ multiplex PCR, lists solely in-frame clones and lacks some. The sample carries around 200,000 clones, 80% to 90% recorded once. Input material: peripheral blood. The receptors were sampled from a woman aged 40 to 55 with active or convalescent COVID-19. CDR3s include the opening cysteine and the closing phenylalanine or tryptophan. D genes are given only for firm matches. The listing skips clone size in some rows; elsewhere it reads once, few, many or a size class.

V gene: TRBV2; D gene: NA; J gene: TRBJ1-2; clone size: NA; CDR3 DNA: TGTGCCAGCAGTGAAGGCGGTGGCTACACCTTC; CDR3 protein: CASSEGGGYTF
V gene: TRBV19; D gene: TRBD1; J gene: TRBJ1-5; clone size: NA; CDR3 DNA: TGTGCCAGCAAGTTGATAACAGGGGGCAATCAGCCCCAGCATTTT; CDR3 protein: CASKLITGGNQPQHF
V gene: TRBV11-2; D gene: TRBD2; J gene: TRBJ2-1; clone size: NA; CDR3 DNA: TGTGCCAGCAGCCCCTATAGCGGGGGGGCCTACAATGAGCAGTTCTTC; CDR3 protein: CASSPYSGGAYNEQFF
V gene: TRBV25-1; D gene: TRBD2; J gene: TRBJ2-2; clone size: NA; CDR3 DNA: TGTGCCAGCAGTGGGGGTATAGCGGGAGTGAACACCGGGGAGCTGTTTTTT; CDR3 protein: CASSGGIAGVNTGELFF
V gene: TRBV20-1; D gene: TRBD2; J gene: TRBJ2-1; clone size: few; CDR3 DNA: TGCAGTGCTAGTCAGGGGACTAGCTTTCGTCCTGAGCAGTTCTTC; CDR3 protein: CSASQGTSFRPEQFF
V gene: TRBV13; D gene: NA; J gene: TRBJ1-2; clone size: NA; CDR3 DNA: TGTGCCAGCAGCAGCAGGGAACAACCCAACTATGGCTACACCTTC; CDR3 protein: CASSSREQPNYGYTF
V gene: TRBV19; D gene: TRBD1; J gene: TRBJ2-1; clone size: NA; CDR3 DNA: TGTGCCAGTAGTAAGACACAGGGGTTCCGCTACAATGAGCAGTTCTTC; CDR3 protein: CASSKTQGFRYNEQFF
V gene: TRBV6-5; D gene: NA; J gene: TRBJ2-7; clone size: NA; CDR3 DNA: TGTGCCAGCAGCCGGGGTGGGGCCTACGAGCAGTACTTC; CDR3 protein: CASSRGGAYEQYF
V gene: TRBV10-3; D gene: TRBD1; J gene: TRBJ2-3; clone size: NA; CDR3 DNA: TGTGCCATCACGGAGGGACAGGCGAAGAGGACAGATACGCAGTATTTT; CDR3 protein: CAITEGQAKRTDTQYF
V gene: TRBV3-1/TRBV3-2; D gene: NA; J gene: TRBJ2-3; clone size: NA; CDR3 DNA: TGTGCCAGCAGCCTTAGGGGCGCAGATACGCAGTATTTT; CDR3 protein: CASSLRGADTQYF
V gene: TRBV13; D gene: TRBD1; J gene: TRBJ1-1; clone size: NA; CDR3 DNA: TGTGCCAGCAGCCTGGGACAGGGTGGCGTCACTGAAGCTTTCTTT; CDR3 protein: CASSLGQGGVTEAFF
V gene: TRBV3-1/TRBV3-2; D gene: NA; J gene: TRBJ1-1; clone size: NA; CDR3 DNA: TGTGCCAGCAGCCAAGCGCAGGCGAACACTGAAGCTTTCTTT; CDR3 protein: CASSQAQANTEAFF
V gene: TRBV11-3; D gene: TRBD2; J gene: TRBJ2-7; clone size: NA; CDR3 DNA: TGTGCCAGCAGCCCCGACGGGGGGGAGCGGGGGGCCCACGAGCAGTACTTC; CDR3 protein: CASSPDGGERGAHEQYF
V gene: TRBV7-9; D gene: TRBD2; J gene: TRBJ2-3; clone size: NA; CDR3 DNA: TGTGCCAGCAGCTCCCTTGCGCGGGGGGGCACAGATACGCAGTATTTT; CDR3 protein: CASSSLARGGTDTQYF
V gene: TRBV24-1; D gene: NA; J gene: TRBJ2-1; clone size: NA; CDR3 DNA: TGTGCCACCAGTGTGGGGGGGCGCGGCTCCTACAATGAGCAGTTCTTC; CDR3 protein: CATSVGGRGSYNEQFF
V gene: TRBV9; D gene: NA; J gene: TRBJ1-4; clone size: NA; CDR3 DNA: TGTGCCAGCAGCGTCTGGGGGGGGGAAAAACTGTTTTTT; CDR3 protein: CASSVWGGEKLFF
V gene: TRBV7-9; D gene: TRBD2; J gene: TRBJ2-2; clone size: NA; CDR3 DNA: TGTGCCAGCAGCCTCCCTAGCGGGGGGTTTAGGGGGACCGGGGAGCTGTTTTTT; CDR3 protein: CASSLPSGGFRGTGELFF
V gene: TRBV9; D gene: NA; J gene: TRBJ2-2; clone size: NA; CDR3 DNA: TGTGCCAGCGCCCTAAGGGGAGGCGGGGAGCTGTTTTTT; CDR3 protein: CASALRGGGELFF
V gene: TRBV5-4; D gene: TRBD2; J gene: TRBJ2-7; clone size: few; CDR3 DNA: TGTGCCAGCAGCTTTGGAACTAGCGGGCTCGAGCAGTACTTC; CDR3 protein: CASSFGTSGLEQYF
V gene: TRBV5-6; D gene: NA; J gene: TRBJ1-4; clone size: NA; CDR3 DNA: TGTGCCAGCAGGTCGACAGCTAATAATGAAAAACTGTTTTTT; CDR3 protein: CASRSTANNEKLFF
V gene: TRBV24-1; D gene: NA; J gene: TRBJ2-1; clone size: NA; CDR3 DNA: TGTGCCACCAGTGATTCCGGGCTGTTACAGGGTTACAATGAGCAGTTCTTC; CDR3 protein: CATSDSGLLQGYNEQFF
V gene: TRBV5-1; D gene: NA; J gene: TRBJ1-5; clone size: few; CDR3 DNA: TGCGCCAGCAGCTTGGCGTTGGGACTTGACAATCAGCCCCAGCATTTT; CDR3 protein: CASSLALGLDNQPQHF
V gene: TRBV6-1; D gene: NA; J gene: TRBJ1-5; clone size: few; CDR3 DNA: TGTGCCAGCAGTGAATTCCCCGATCAGCCCCAGCATTTT; CDR3 protein: CASSEFPDQPQHF
V gene: TRBV12-3/TRBV12-4; D gene: NA; J gene: TRBJ1-2; clone size: few; CDR3 DNA: TGTGCCAGCAGTTTGGGCAGCGGCTATGGCTACACCTTC; CDR3 protein: CASSLGSGYGYTF
V gene: TRBV11-2; D gene: NA; J gene: TRBJ2-3; clone size: NA; CDR3 DNA: TGTGCCAGCAGCTCTGGGGCCAACTCGGGCACAGATACGCAGTATTTT; CDR3 protein: CASSSGANSGTDTQYF
V gene: TRBV18; D gene: TRBD2; J gene: TRBJ2-4; clone size: NA; CDR3 DNA: TGTGCCAGCTCACCGCCTGGGCTAGCGGGGGTTAAGGGAAACATTCAGTACTTC; CDR3 protein: CASSPPGLAGVKGNIQYF
V gene: TRBV12-5; D gene: TRBD1; J gene: TRBJ1-5; clone size: NA; CDR3 DNA: TGTGCTAGTGGTTTGGGACAGGGGGATGATCAGCCCCAGCATTTT; CDR3 protein: CASGLGQGDDQPQHF
V gene: TRBV9; D gene: TRBD2; J gene: TRBJ2-1; clone size: NA; CDR3 DNA: TGTGCCAGCAGGGGGACTAGTCGTGATGAGCAGTTCTTC; CDR3 protein: CASRGTSRDEQFF
V gene: TRBV28; D gene: NA; J gene: TRBJ1-1; clone size: once; CDR3 DNA: TGTGCCAGCAGCGACACCAACACTGAAGCTTTCTTT; CDR3 protein: CASSDTNTEAFF
V gene: TRBV11-3; D gene: NA; J gene: TRBJ2-3; clone size: NA; CDR3 DNA: TGTGCCAGCAGCTTCCTCCGGTCCGGAGAAGATACGCAGTATTTT; CDR3 protein: CASSFLRSGEDTQYF
V gene: TRBV6-4; D gene: NA; J gene: TRBJ2-7; clone size: NA; CDR3 DNA: TGTGCCAGCAGTCCAGGTCCACAGAAGTACTACGAGCAGTACTTC; CDR3 protein: CASSPGPQKYYEQYF
V gene: TRBV30; D gene: NA; J gene: TRBJ1-5; clone size: few; CDR3 DNA: TGTGCCTGGAGTTTCGGGGATCAGCCCCAGCATTTT; CDR3 protein: CAWSFGDQPQHF
V gene: TRBV7-2; D gene: TRBD2; J gene: TRBJ2-1; clone size: NA; CDR3 DNA: TGTGCCAGCAGCTTAGCGGGCGGGGGAGGTAATGAGCAGTTCTTC; CDR3 protein: CASSLAGGGGNEQFF
V gene: TRBV7-9; D gene: TRBD1; J gene: TRBJ2-7; clone size: NA; CDR3 DNA: TGTGCCAGCAGTCGGGGACAGGGTGTGTACGAGCAGTACTTC; CDR3 protein: CASSRGQGVYEQYF
V gene: TRBV6-6; D gene: TRBD2; J gene: TRBJ2-5; clone size: NA; CDR3 DNA: TGTGCCAGCAGTACGCGACTAGCGGGGGGCCAGGAGACCCAGTACTTC; CDR3 protein: CASSTRLAGGQETQYF
V gene: TRBV3-1/TRBV3-2; D gene: TRBD2; J gene: TRBJ2-3; clone size: NA; CDR3 DNA: TGTGCCAGCAGCCAAGGGGACTACATGTATGCCACGCAGTATTTT; CDR3 protein: CASSQGDYMYATQYF
V gene: TRBV9; D gene: NA; J gene: TRBJ1-6; clone size: NA; CDR3 DNA: TGTGCCAGCAGCGTAGGTTCCGTCAATTCACCCCTCCACTTT; CDR3 protein: CASSVGSVNSPLHF
V gene: TRBV29-1; D gene: TRBD1; J gene: TRBJ1-1; clone size: once; CDR3 DNA: TGCAGCGTAAGGGACAGGGAGAACACTGAAGCTTTCTTT; CDR3 protein: CSVRDRENTEAFF
V gene: TRBV5-1; D gene: TRBD1; J gene: TRBJ1-2; clone size: NA; CDR3 DNA: TGCGCCAGCAGCTTGGGAGGGGGCCCTTATGGCTACACCTTC; CDR3 protein: CASSLGGGPYGYTF
V gene: TRBV5-5; D gene: NA; J gene: TRBJ1-1; clone size: NA; CDR3 DNA: TGTGCCAGCAGCTTGGGCGGATCGTACACTGAAGCTTTCTTT; CDR3 protein: CASSLGGSYTEAFF
V gene: TRBV27; D gene: TRBD1; J gene: TRBJ2-4; clone size: NA; CDR3 DNA: TGTGCCAGCAGTACTAGACAGGGGGCGGGGAACATTCAGTACTTC; CDR3 protein: CASSTRQGAGNIQYF
V gene: TRBV13; D gene: NA; J gene: TRBJ1-6; clone size: few; CDR3 DNA: TGTGCCAGCAGCTTCAGGGGCTCGGATTCACCCCTCCACTTT; CDR3 protein: CASSFRGSDSPLHF
V gene: TRBV14; D gene: NA; J gene: TRBJ1-4; clone size: NA; CDR3 DNA: TGTGCCAGCAGCCAGCACAGGGAAGGTGAAAAACTGTTTTTT; CDR3 protein: CASSQHREGEKLFF